The 4 T cell receptor beta chains listed next were all sequenced from one sample in a study of CD8 T cells in ankylosing spondylitis. A single record per CDR3 protein comes from TCRdb applying MiXCR to the 5' RACE reads. The repertoire holds a few hundred thousand distinct CDR3 sequences, with 20% as singletons. Sequenced material: blood, either unsorted or a sorted T cell fraction (not recorded which). These receptors all come from a male donor with ankylosing spondylitis or in good health (not recorded which).

This clonotype was picked up a small number of times. The chain has TRBV7-2 and TRBJ1-4; D is unresolved. In germline, CDR1 is SGHTA, CDR2 FQGNSA. This CDR3 region has 15 residues. V lost 5 bases to trimming and J lost 0 bases, with 10 bases between them. Here the CDR3 reads CASSRGRSTNEKLFF. The CDR3 nucleotides are TGTGCCAGCAGCCGAGGGCGATCAACTAATGAAAAACTGTTTTTT.

Regarding this clonotype: At one end, the junction sequence differs from germline, possibly due to a read error. J is TRBJ2-2 and V is TRBV9; TRBD1 matches 8 bases. The CDR3 is 19 amino acids. Germline V gene data show CDR1 as SGDLS and CDR2 as YYNGEE. CDR3 residues: CASSVTDRARSTSAGEPFF. CDR3 DNA sequence: TGTGCCAGCAGCGTAACGGACAGGGCAAGGTCTACGTCGGCCGGGGAGCCGTTTTTT.

This clonotype was observed a handful of times. This sequence joins TRBV3-1 and TRBJ1-1, with D uncertain. The CDR3 totals 14 residues. Trimming removed 1 base at V and 4 bases at J, with 10 bases between. Germline V gene lookup returns CDR1 LGHDT and CDR2 YNNKEL (reference sequence). DNA of the CDR3: TGTGCCAGCAGCCAAGTAGGTCTCACCACTGAAGCTTTCTTT. Its translation is CASSQVGLTTEAFF.

CDR3 loop: CASSLDRGSAYEQYV. CDR3 in DNA: TGTGCCAGCAGCTTGGACAGGGGGTCCGCCTACGAGCAGTACGTC. The rearrangement joins TRBV11-2 to TRBJ2-7, with 10 bases lining up with TRBD1. The CDR3 spans 15 residues. Germline CDR1 is SGHAT and CDR2 is FQNNGV. V shed 3 bases, J shed 2 bases, and the junction held 4 bases outside the gene matches.